This is a list of T cell receptor beta chains from one sample in a study of blood T cell repertoires in COVID-19. Assay used: immunoSEQ multiplex PCR; TCRdb lists only in-frame clones, some missing. The sample includes 150,000 to 200,000 clones, 75% to 85% of them seen just once. Sequenced: PBMCs or T cells enriched from blood (not recorded which). All receptors come from a woman aged 45 to 65 with acute COVID-19. Both conserved end residues are part of each CDR3. A D gene is named only where the DNA matches it firmly. Size values are once, few and many counts, or a class for expanded clones, and some rows have none.

D,V,length,size,J,CDR3,DNA
.,TRBV6-1,17,once,TRBJ1-1,CASSATTGTRGNTEAFF,TGTGCCAGCAGTGCCACAACCGGGACAAGGGGGAACACTGAAGCTTTCTTT
.,TRBV6-5,15,few,TRBJ1-6,CASVGARSYNSPLHF,TGTGCCAGTGTGGGGGCCCGCTCCTATAATTCACCCCTCCACTTT
.,TRBV28,16,.,TRBJ1-3,CASSSLTGFSGNTIYF,TGTGCCAGCAGTTCCTTGACGGGATTCTCTGGAAACACCATATATTTT
TRBD2,TRBV24-1,13,.,TRBJ2-5,CATSSSGGETQYF,TGTGCCACCAGTTCCAGCGGGGGAGAGACCCAGTACTTC
TRBD1,TRBV4-1,18,.,TRBJ2-6,CASSQEGQGNSGANVLTF,TGCGCCAGCAGCCAAGAAGGACAGGGCAACTCTGGGGCCAACGTCCTGACTTTC
TRBD2,TRBV3-1/TRBV3-2,17,.,TRBJ2-1,CASSQGLLAGGHNEQFF,TGTGCCAGCAGCCAAGGGCTACTAGCGGGGGGGCACAATGAGCAGTTCTTC
.,TRBV9,14,.,TRBJ2-3,CASSPGRFTDTQYF,TGTGCCAGCAGCCCGGGAAGGTTCACAGATACGCAGTATTTT
TRBD2,TRBV14,14,.,TRBJ2-5,CASSLSGALETQYF,TGTGCCAGCAGCCTTAGCGGGGCTTTGGAGACCCAGTACTTC
TRBD2,TRBV7-6,15,.,TRBJ2-3,CASSPRGGLTDTQYF,TGTGCCAGCAGCCCCCGGGGGGGACTCACAGATACGCAGTATTTT
.,TRBV7-9,14,.,TRBJ1-2,CASSLTGINYGYTF,TGTGCCAGCAGCTTAACGGGAATTAACTATGGCTACACCTTC
.,TRBV2,15,.,TRBJ2-3,CASSEAGGVTDTQYF,TGTGCCAGCAGTGAAGCGGGGGGTGTGACGGATACGCAGTATTTT
TRBD1,TRBV4-2,18,.,TRBJ1-2,CASSQLRDSLGYNYGYTF,TGTGCCAGCAGCCAACTCCGGGACAGCCTAGGATATAACTATGGCTACACCTTC
TRBD2,TRBV2,14,.,TRBJ2-2,CASTVAGDTGELFF,TGTGCCAGCACGGTAGCGGGGGACACCGGGGAGCTGTTTTTT
TRBD1,TRBV5-1,15,.,TRBJ1-1,CASSLRQGGNTEAFF,TGCGCCAGCAGCTTGCGACAGGGGGGAAACACTGAAGCTTTCTTT
.,TRBV14,15,.,TRBJ1-1,CASSQVPSGGTEAFF,TGTGCCAGCAGCCAAGTCCCTTCGGGGGGCACTGAAGCTTTCTTT
.,TRBV12-3/TRBV12-4,13,few,TRBJ1-1,CASSLVMNTEAFF,TGTGCCAGCAGTTTAGTTATGAACACTGAAGCTTTCTTT
TRBD2,TRBV4-2,15,.,TRBJ2-3,CASSQAGGSTDTQYF,TGTGCCAGCAGCCAAGCGGGGGGGTCCACAGATACGCAGTATTTT
TRBD2,TRBV2,14,.,TRBJ2-1,CASSYSGGAYEQFF,TGTGCCAGCAGTTATAGCGGGGGGGCGTATGAGCAGTTCTTC
TRBD2,TRBV6-2/TRBV6-3,17,few,TRBJ2-1,CASSYGLAGGSYNEQFF,TGTGCCAGCAGTTACGGACTAGCGGGGGGGTCCTACAATGAGCAGTTCTTC
.,TRBV9,14,.,TRBJ2-3,CASSPNPRGDTQYF,TGTGCCAGCAGCCCTAACCCGAGGGGGGATACGCAGTATTTT
.,TRBV27,17,.,TRBJ1-6,CASTLTGLSSYNSPLHF,TGTGCCAGCACCCTGACAGGCTTGAGCTCCTATAATTCACCCCTCCACTTT
.,TRBV7-9,13,.,TRBJ1-6,CASSLVDGSPLHF,TGTGCCAGCAGCTTAGTTGATGGCTCACCCCTCCACTTT
TRBD2,TRBV4-1,17,.,TRBJ2-5,CASSHHPPSGGQETQYF,TGCGCCAGCAGCCACCACCCCCCTAGCGGGGGCCAAGAGACCCAGTACTTC
TRBD2,TRBV3-1/TRBV3-2,14,.,TRBJ2-3,CASSPSGGGYTQYF,TGTGCCAGCAGCCCTAGCGGGGGGGGTTATACGCAGTATTTT
.,TRBV4-1,16,.,TRBJ1-2,CASSPPPRGDNYGYTF,TGCGCCAGCAGCCCCCCGCCCAGGGGCGATAACTATGGCTACACCTTC
TRBD2,TRBV28,17,.,TRBJ2-2,CASSSLAGELNTGELFF,TGTGCCAGCAGTTCCCTAGCGGGGGAGCTGAACACCGGGGAGCTGTTTTTT